These 21 T cell receptor beta chains were all obtained from the same sample, sequenced in a study of Ad26.COV2.S vaccination and SARS-CoV-2 variants. Treatment reported: some 20 received Ad26.COV2.S at low or high dose, single or two shots; about 5 received placebo; per-sample allocation not given. Vaccine and placebo recipients were sampled on day 63 after the first injection. TCRdb's copy holds only in-frame clones and misses some; the assay was immunoSEQ multiplex PCR. The sample records about 480,000 clones, around nine tenths being singletons. The source material was peripheral blood, sampled in a trial of Ad26.COV2.S vaccine versus placebo. The receptors were sampled from a person between 18 and 65 years old who received the Ad26.COV2.S COVID-19 vaccine or a placebo.

The chain uses TRBV7-8 and TRBJ1-1; D is unclear. Looked up from germline, CDR1 is SGHVS and CDR2 is FQNEAQ. There are 13 residues in the CDR3. V was shortened by 1 base and J by 1 base, with 4 bases between the two germline ends. CDR3 sequence: CASSLVGNTEAFF. CDR3 nucleotides: TGTGCCAGCAGCTTAGTCGGGAACACTGAAGCTTTCTTT.

This clone was seen a handful of times. The chain has TRBV28 and TRBJ1-5, with TRBD1 identical over 7 bases. The CDR3 totals 15 residues. CDR1 is MDHEN and CDR2 is SYDVKM in the germline V gene. The trim removed 6 bases at V and 0 bases at J, leaving 5 bases unmatched. Here the CDR3 DNA reads TGTGCCAGCAGCCAGGGACAGTATAGCAATCAGCCCCAGCATTTT. As protein: CASSQGQYSNQPQHF.

The rearrangement uses TRBV19 and TRBJ2-1; D not certain. V lost 9 bases and J lost 9, with 18 bases in between. The length of the CDR3 is 13 residues. Germline V gene sequence: CDR1 LNHDA, CDR2 SQIVND (reference sequence). CDR3 amino acids: CASSKDPGREQFF. Written as DNA, the CDR3 is TGTGCCAGCAGCAAAGACCCTGGTCGTGAGCAGTTCTTC.

This chain connects TRBV10-3 to TRBJ2-3, with D possibly TRBD2 on 6 matching bases. This CDR3 is 15 amino acids long. The V and J ends lost 6 bases and 2 bases respectively, with 15 bases between them. From germline, CDR1 is ENHRY and CDR2 SYGVKD. The DNA of the CDR3 is TGTGCCATCAGCGCCGGAGGGGAGGTCACAGATACGCAGTATTTT. Its protein is CAISAGGEVTDTQYF.

The chain links TRBV11-2 to TRBJ2-7; D is tentatively TRBD1 or TRBD2 (6 bases each). The CDR3 is made up of 14 amino acids. Trimming took 1 base from V and 2 from J, leaving 9 bases between them. Per the germline V gene, CDR1 is SGHAT and CDR2 is FQNNGV. The CDR3 sequence is CASSLVRGAYEQYF. The CDR3 region has the DNA TGTGCCAGCAGCTTAGTGAGGGGGGCCTACGAGCAGTACTTC.

This sequence joins TRBV3-1 (or the pseudogene TRBV3-2) and TRBJ1-4, with 11 bases lining up with TRBD1. Germline V gene data show CDR1 as LGHDT and CDR2 as YNNKEL (reference sequence). This CDR3 contains 14 residues. V was clipped by 3 bases and J by 10 bases; unmatched bases: 4. CDR3 residues: CASSQGQGVGKLFF. The DNA of the CDR3 is TGTGCCAGCAGCCAGGGACAGGGGGTCGGAAAACTGTTTTTT.

V and J are TRBV15 and TRBJ2-5, with D tentatively TRBD2 (7 bases). Germline-derived CDR1 and CDR2 are LNHNV and YYDKDF (reference sequence). Trimming left V 0 bases short and J 5 bases short, with 16 bases between. The CDR3 has 16 residues. CDR3 bases: TGTGCCACCAGCAGAGAATCCTGGGGGGGGCTGGAGACCCAGTACTTC. Its protein product is CATSRESWGGLETQYF.

The chain couples TRBV6-5 to TRBJ2-7; the D gene is possibly TRBD2 (5 bases). Trimming took 4 bases from V and 6 from J, leaving 13 bases between them. CDR3 length: 13 residues. The germline V gene encodes CDR1 MNHEY and CDR2 SVGAGI. The CDR3 sequence is CASSSTIRGEQYF. CDR3 bases: TGTGCCAGCAGTTCGACTATTCGGGGCGAGCAGTACTTC.

The chain links TRBV7-2 to TRBJ2-3; TRBD2 might be the D (5 bases). This CDR3 region has 16 residues. Per the germline V gene, CDR1 is SGHTA and CDR2 is FQGNSA. Trimming pared 0 bases from V and 0 bases from J, leaving 10 bases between. This chain's CDR3 is CASSLAGATSTDTQYF. The CDR3 DNA is TGTGCCAGCAGCTTAGCGGGAGCGACTAGCACAGATACGCAGTATTTT.

CDR3 coding DNA: TGTGCCAGCAGCACCAGCGGGGGGACAAAGATCACCGGGGAGCTGTTTTTT. It encodes CASSTSGGTKITGELFF. The J gene is TRBJ2-2, the V gene TRBV7-8; TRBD2 aligns across 9 bases. The V segment lost 5 bases and the J segment 4 bases; nucleotides outside the gene matches: 11. The V gene's germline CDR1 is SGHVS and CDR2 FQNEAQ. This CDR3 comprises 17 residues.

The CDR3 DNA reads TGCGCCAGCAGCGGGGGACAGGGCACTAACTATGGCTACACCTTC. Amino acid sequence: CASSGGQGTNYGYTF. The J gene is TRBJ1-2, the V gene TRBV5-1, with TRBD1 matching over 9 bases. The CDR3 has 15 amino acids. Looked up from germline, CDR1 is SGHRS and CDR2 is YFSETQ. Trimming cost V 4 bases and J 0 bases; bases outside gene matches: 4. Full variable domain (remainder filled in from reference TRBV5-1 and TRBJ1-2): KAGVTQTPRYLIKTRGQQVTLSCSPISGHRSVSWYQQTPGQGLQFLFEYFSETQRNKGNFPGRFSGRQFSNSRSEMNVSTLELGDSALYLCASSGGQGTNYGYTFGSGTRLTVV.

The V gene is TRBV11-3, the J gene TRBJ2-7; TRBD2 matches at 7 bases. Germline trimming cut 4 bases from V and 9 bases from J; bases unmatched to any gene: 9. This CDR3 comprises 13 residues. Germline V CDR1 and CDR2: SGHNT, YENEEA. The CDR3 bases are TGTGCCAGCAGCTCCTCCCCGGGCGGGGGGCAGTACTTC. Its protein product is CASSSSPGGGQYF.

The genes are TRBV24-1 and TRBJ2-3, with D perhaps TRBD1 (6 bases). Germline V gene sequence: CDR1 KGHDR, CDR2 SFDVKD. The CDR3 is 17 amino acids. Trimming took off 0 bases at V and 2 bases at J, with 14 bases between the two ends. The CDR3 DNA reads as TGTGCCACCAGTGATTTGAGGCCGGGACACTTCACAGATACGCAGTATTTT. Translated, it gives CATSDLRPGHFTDTQYF.

V usage is TRBV4-3 and J usage is TRBJ1-2; possible D gene TRBD1, 5 bases. The CDR3 runs 14 residues. The V gene lost 0 bases and the J gene lost 4 bases, with 9 bases spanning the gap. In germline, CDR1 is LGHNA, CDR2 YSLEER. In nucleotides, the CDR3 is TGCGCCAGCAGCCAAGAACTGGGGGGCTATGGCTACACCTTC. Translating it yields CASSQELGGYGYTF.

The sample holds one count of this clone. The rearrangement uses TRBV6-5 and TRBJ2-7; the match to TRBD1 covers 11 bases. There are 15 residues in the CDR3. Looked up from germline, CDR1 is MNHEY and CDR2 is SVGAGI. Germline trimming cut 4 bases from V and 3 bases from J; bases unmatched to any gene: 5. CDR3 region: CASSFLGQGVYEQYF. CDR3 DNA sequence: TGTGCCAGCAGTTTCCTGGGACAGGGGGTCTACGAGCAGTACTTC.

The chain recombines TRBV6-2 or TRBV6-3 with TRBJ1-1; no definite D call. Trimming cost V 4 bases and J 0 bases, with 9 bases left between them. This CDR3 has 14 residues. Germline CDR1 reads MNHEY; CDR2 reads SVGEGT. CDR3 sequence: CASSSGRLNTEAFF. The CDR3 DNA reads as TGTGCCAGCAGTTCAGGACGCCTGAACACTGAAGCTTTCTTT.

This chain joins TRBV28 and TRBJ2-1; D is unresolved. Per germline, CDR1 MDHEN and CDR2 SYDVKM. The V gene lost 0 bases and the J gene lost 11 bases, with 5 bases spanning the gap. CDR3 length equals 11 residues. Here the CDR3 DNA reads TGTGCCAGCAGTTTATGGGACCAGCAGTTCTTC. It specifies CASSLWDQQFF.

This chain connects TRBV29-1 to TRBJ1-1; D call uncertain. CDR3 length: 13 amino acids. CDR1 and CDR2 from the germline V gene are SQVTM and ANQGSEA. With 3 bases removed from V and 1 base from J, the gap between germline ends came to 9 bases. The CDR3 DNA reads as TGCAGCGTTGATGTGAGGAGGAACACTGAAGCTTTCTTT. Protein sequence: CSVDVRRNTEAFF. The full variable domain, with the rest looked up from reference TRBV29-1 and TRBJ1-1, is SAVISQKPSRDICQRGTSLTIQCQVDSQVTMMFWYRQQPGQSLTLIATANQGSEATYESGFVIDKFPISRPNLTFSTLTVSNMSPEDSSIYLCSVDVRRNTEAFFGQGTRLTVV.

A few counts support this clone. V usage is TRBV7-8 and J usage is TRBJ2-2; D remains unclear. The germline V gene has CDR1 SGHVS and CDR2 FQNEAQ. With 8 bases removed from V and 6 bases from J, the gap between germline ends came to 13 bases. This CDR3 spans 13 amino acids. CDR3 region: CASGLRTSGELFF. In DNA form, the CDR3 reads TGTGCCAGCGGCCTCCGAACGTCCGGGGAGCTGTTTTTT.

This clone was counted a few times. The chain combines TRBV4-1 with TRBJ2-7; 7 positions match TRBD2. The junction had 9 bases not matched to a gene; V was cut back by 3 bases and J by 1 base. The length of the CDR3 is 16 residues. Per germline, CDR1 MGHRA and CDR2 YSYEKL. CDR3 residues: CASSQSESSGSYEQYF. In DNA, the CDR3 is TGCGCCAGCAGCCAGTCGGAGAGTAGCGGGTCCTACGAGCAGTACTTC.

This chain links TRBV30 with TRBJ2-3, with D unclear. This CDR3 region has 13 residues. Per the germline V gene, CDR1 is GTSNPN and CDR2 is SVGIG (reference sequence). Trimming cost V 3 bases and J 3 bases, with 10 bases left between them. Here the CDR3 DNA reads TGTGCCTGGAGCCTCCTGGGGACAGATACGCAGTATTTT. Translating gives CAWSLLGTDTQYF.